The 32 T cell receptor beta chains reported below all come from one sample, sequenced in a study of beta chain features in type 1 diabetes. What was sequenced were expressed TCRB transcripts, since all of the isolated RNA had been reverse transcribed. Sequencing was performed with immunoSEQ multiplex PCR; in TCRdb, only in-frame clones are kept and a portion is missing. Of roughly 730,000 clones listed, roughly 13% are singletons. These receptors' antigens are unknown. Study-wide findings and caveats: In every one of the four CD4+ subsets, TCRB CDR3s were moderately but significantly shorter in Type 1 diabetes patients.

Sequencing was performed on naive CD4+ T cells from blood. The receptors here all came from a man aged 18 to 35 with type 1 diabetes.

This clone appeared a few times. Other DNA sequences in this sample translate to the same CDR3. The chain combines TRBV9 with TRBJ1-5, with D unclear. The CDR3 consists of 15 residues. Germline V lookup: CDR1 SGDLS, CDR2 YYNGEE. Trimming removed 0 bases from V and 1 base from J, with 8 bases in between. This CDR3 is CASSVGGLSNQPQHF. Here the CDR3 DNA reads TGTGCCAGCAGCGTAGGAGGGTTGAGCAATCAGCCCCAGCATTTT.

V is TRBV5-4 and J is TRBJ1-2; D not certain. Germline assignment: CDR1 SGHNT and CDR2 YYREEE (reference sequence). There are 14 residues in the CDR3. The ends were cut back, 1 base at V and 2 bases at J, with 9 bases in the middle. The CDR3 sequence is CASSLYAGNYGYTF. The CDR3 DNA sequence: TGTGCCAGCAGCTTGTACGCCGGAAACTATGGCTACACCTTC.

This chain links TRBV5-1 with TRBJ1-4; TRBD1 matches 8 bases. The CDR3 loop spans 16 amino acids. Germline CDR1 reads SGHRS; CDR2 reads YFSETQ. The V gene end was trimmed by 1 base and the J gene end by 0 bases; junction bases not matched to a gene: 2. CDR3 DNA: TGCGCCAGCAGCTTGCCAGGGGGCTCAACTAATGAAAAACTGTTTTTT. Amino acid sequence: CASSLPGGSTNEKLFF.

The rearrangement uses TRBV7-2 and TRBJ2-6; 8 bases agree with TRBD1. J was trimmed by 2 bases and V by 5 bases; bases with no gene match: 5. Germline loops: CDR1 SGHTA, CDR2 FQGNSA. CDR3 length equals 16 residues. This CDR3 is CASSTRQGTGANVLTF. The CDR3 DNA reads TGTGCCAGCAGCACCAGACAGGGGACTGGGGCCAACGTCCTGACTTTC.

There are a few counts of this clone. V usage is TRBV9 and J usage is TRBJ1-2, with TRBD1 identical over 10 bases. The CDR3 covers 18 residues. V shed 5 bases, J shed 3 bases, and the junction held 16 bases outside the gene matches. Germline V CDR1 and CDR2: SGDLS, YYNGEE. CDR3 amino acids: CASRGTGGTGAFYYGYTF. CDR3 nucleotides: TGTGCCAGCAGAGGGACCGGCGGGACAGGGGCCTTCTACTATGGCTACACCTTC.

A few counts support this clone. V usage is TRBV5-6 and J usage is TRBJ2-5; the D call may be TRBD1 or TRBD2 (5 bases each). The CDR3 is 15 amino acids. CDR1 SGHDT and CDR2 YYEEEE come from the germline V gene. V shed 3 bases and J shed 5 bases, with 17 bases lying between them. DNA for the CDR3: TGTGCCAGCAGCTCTATCTTTGGGACCCCGGAGACCCAGTACTTC. Translated, it gives CASSSIFGTPETQYF. Together with reference TRBV5-6 and TRBJ2-5, the CDR3 gives the full variable domain: DAGVTQSPTHLIKTRGQQVTLRCSPKSGHDTVSWYQQALGQGPQFIFQYYEEEERQRGNFPDRFSGHQFPNYSSELNVNALLLGDSALYLCASSSIFGTPETQYFGPGTRLLVL.

The chain uses TRBV6-1 and TRBJ1-1, with D perhaps TRBD1 (5 bases). Between the trimmed V and J ends, which lost 6 bases and 1 base, there was a span of 9 bases. The CDR3 sequence is 13 residues long. In germline, CDR1 is MNHNS, CDR2 SASEGT. CDR3 sequence reads: CASSGTPNTEAFF. The CDR3 DNA reads as TGTGCCAGCAGCGGGACCCCGAACACTGAAGCTTTCTTT.

The chain couples TRBV2 to TRBJ2-1; a weak D match, TRBD1 (6 bases). The CDR3 contains 15 residues. Trimming pared 7 bases from V and 0 bases from J, leaving 13 bases between. Germline V gives CDR1 SNHLY, CDR2 FYNNEI. The CDR3 DNA sequence: TGTGCCAGCACCGAAAGGGGGAGCTCCTACAATGAGCAGTTCTTC. Protein product: CASTERGSSYNEQFF.

V usage is TRBV9 and J usage is TRBJ1-1; D is unresolved. The germline V gene has CDR1 SGDLS and CDR2 YYNGEE. CDR3 length: 15 amino acids. Trimming shortened V by 1 base and J by 2 bases, and 12 bases separated the two germline ends. The CDR3 DNA reads as TGTGCCAGCAGCGTATGGGGAGACTTCAACACTGAAGCTTTCTTT. Translating gives CASSVWGDFNTEAFF.

The genes are TRBV4-1 and TRBJ1-2; 8 nucleotides line up with TRBD1. Germline values: CDR1 MGHRA, CDR2 YSYEKL. The V and J ends lost 0 bases and 2 bases, in that order; junction bases with no gene match: 2. The CDR3 totals 15 residues. The CDR3 is CASSQDDRGNYGYTF. CDR3 nucleotides: TGCGCCAGCAGCCAAGATGACAGGGGCAACTATGGCTACACCTTC.

This clone was seen a handful of times. The chain couples TRBV28 to TRBJ1-1; D gene unclear. V was clipped by 1 base and J by 6 bases, with 12 bases between them. CDR3 length: 14 amino acids. Germline CDR1 and CDR2: MDHEN and SYDVKM. DNA of the CDR3: TGTGCCAGCAGTTTATTGGCCCAGAGCGCTGAAGCTTTCTTT. It specifies CASSLLAQSAEAFF.

The chain combines TRBV19 with TRBJ2-1; D is tentatively TRBD1 or TRBD2 (7 bases each). CDR1 is LNHDA, CDR2 SQIVND, per germline (reference sequence). Trimming shortened V by 6 bases and J by 6 bases, and 15 bases separated the two germline ends. There are 14 residues in the CDR3. Here the CDR3 reads CASSPQGGGNEQFF. As DNA, the CDR3 is TGTGCCAGTAGCCCCCAGGGGGGGGGCAATGAGCAGTTCTTC.

This clone was seen a handful of times. V usage is TRBV5-1 and J usage is TRBJ1-2; 7 nucleotides align to TRBD1. From germline, CDR1 is SGHRS and CDR2 YFSETQ. The ends lost 3 bases at V and 8 bases at J; junction bases unmatched: 10. The CDR3 loop spans 14 amino acids. The CDR3 sequence: CASSSNLQGYGYTF. The DNA for the CDR3 is TGCGCCAGCAGCTCAAACCTACAGGGGTACGGCTACACCTTC.

The V call is TRBV2, the J call TRBJ2-4; perhaps TRBD2 as D (5 bases). V was shortened by 4 bases and J by 7 bases, with 14 bases between the two germline ends. CDR1 SNHLY and CDR2 FYNNEI come from the germline V gene. The CDR3 runs 14 residues. The CDR3 DNA sequence: TGTGCCAGCAGTGCGGGCACTTCGGGGAACATTCAGTACTTC. This translates into CASSAGTSGNIQYF.

A note on this clone: A read error may account for a junction end that differs from germline. The rearrangement uses TRBV6-6 and TRBJ2-7; 8 positions match TRBD2. This CDR3 spans 16 amino acids. CDR1 is MNHNY, CDR2 SVGAGI, per germline (reference sequence). CDR3 sequence: CASSPRGGTISYEQYF. The CDR3 DNA sequence: TGTGCCAGCAGTCCCCGGGGGGGGACAATCTCCTACGAACAGTACTTC.

This chain links TRBV18 with TRBJ1-2, with D possibly being TRBD1 (5 bases). The CDR3 runs 14 residues. Germline loops: CDR1 KGHSH, CDR2 LQKENI. Trimming shortened V by 2 bases and J by 4 bases, and 11 bases separated the two germline ends. The CDR3 reads CASSPETVPYGYTF. CDR3 bases: TGTGCCAGCTCACCAGAGACAGTACCCTATGGCTACACCTTC.

The J gene is TRBJ2-1, the V gene TRBV2, with 8 bases lining up with TRBD1. This CDR3 spans 16 amino acids. Germline V CDR1 and CDR2: SNHLY, FYNNEI. V dropped 2 bases and J dropped 5; count of bases not matched to a gene: 8. This chain's CDR3 is CASSEQGASNNNEQFF. In DNA form, the CDR3 reads TGTGCCAGCAGTGAACAGGGGGCTTCGAATAACAATGAGCAGTTCTTC.

This clone was detected only a few times. The chain uses TRBV5-1 and TRBJ2-5; D gene ambiguous. The CDR3 runs 16 residues. The V gene lost 2 bases and the J gene lost 5 bases, with 19 bases spanning the gap. Germline-derived CDR1 and CDR2 are SGHRS and YFSETQ. The chain's CDR3 is CASSFRAEARMETQYF. For the CDR3, the DNA is TGCGCCAGCAGCTTTAGAGCAGAGGCGAGGATGGAGACCCAGTACTTC.

This clone has only a few counts. The chain uses TRBV29-1 and TRBJ2-5; D may be TRBD1 (6 bases). Germline CDR1 is SQVTM and CDR2 is ANQGSEA. Trimming shortened V by 7 bases and J by 3 bases, and 21 bases separated the two germline ends. The CDR3 has 15 residues. CDR3 region: CSAKRGTGTKETQYF. The DNA of the CDR3 is TGCAGCGCCAAGCGAGGGACCGGGACAAAAGAGACCCAGTACTTC.

The genes are TRBV7-9 and TRBJ1-1; D gene ambiguous. The V end lost 2 bases, the J end lost 1 base, and 5 bases lay between the germline ends. Germline assignment: CDR1 SEHNR and CDR2 FQNEAQ (reference sequence). The CDR3 contains 13 residues. In DNA, the CDR3 is TGTGCCAGCAGCTTAAAGACGAACACTGAAGCTTTCTTT. Its protein product is CASSLKTNTEAFF.

V usage is TRBV7-2 and J usage is TRBJ2-7, with TRBD1 as a possible D gene (6 bases). Trimming took off 1 base at V and 1 base at J, with 8 bases between the two ends. CDR1 is SGHTA and CDR2 is FQGNSA in the germline V gene. The CDR3 length is 14 residues. CDR3 sequence reads: CASSLVQGSYEQYF. CDR3 nucleotide sequence: TGTGCCAGCAGCTTAGTCCAGGGGTCCTACGAGCAGTACTTC. Full variable domain (outside the CDR3, taken from reference TRBV7-2 and TRBJ2-7): GAGVSQSPSNKVTEKGKDVELRCDPISGHTALYWYRQSLGQGLEFLIYFQGNSAPDKSGLPSDRFSAERTGGSVSTLTIQRTQQEDSAVYLCASSLVQGSYEQYFGPGTRLTVT.

This chain's CDR3 is CASSAIAGGPAETQYF. CDR3 DNA: TGTGCCAGCAGCGCCATAGCGGGGGGGCCGGCAGAGACCCAGTACTTC. The chain combines TRBV7-9 with TRBJ2-5; 11 bases match TRBD2. Per germline, CDR1 SEHNR and CDR2 FQNEAQ (reference sequence). V was clipped by 5 bases and J by 4 bases; unmatched bases: 9. This CDR3 contains 16 residues. The full variable domain, rest sourced from reference TRBV7-9 and TRBJ2-5, is DTGVSQNPRHKITKRGQNVTFRCDPISEHNRLYWYRQTLGQGPEFLTYFQNEAQLEKSRLLSDRFSAERPKGSFSTLEIQRTEQGDSAMYLCASSAIAGGPAETQYFGPGTRLLVL.

This clone was picked up a small number of times. V gene TRBV9 combines with J gene TRBJ2-1; 7 bases align to TRBD2. Germline assignment: CDR1 SGDLS and CDR2 YYNGEE. The CDR3 sequence is 15 residues long. With V trimmed by 0 bases and J by 1 base, 1 base remained unmatched. The CDR3 reads CASSVVSGSYNEQFF. The DNA for the CDR3 is TGTGCCAGCAGCGTAGTTAGCGGGTCCTACAATGAGCAGTTCTTC.

The rearrangement links TRBV6-5 to TRBJ2-7, with D perhaps TRBD1 (6 bases). The CDR3 sequence is 12 residues long. V dropped 7 bases and J dropped 7 bases, with 14 bases sitting between them. CDR1 and CDR2 from the germline V gene are MNHEY and SVGAGI. The CDR3 spells CASTRGTQEQYF. The CDR3 nucleotides are TGTGCCAGCACCAGAGGGACACAGGAGCAGTACTTC.

This chain links TRBV30 with TRBJ1-3, with no clear D. The CDR3 totals 12 residues. CDR1 and CDR2 from the germline V gene are GTSNPN and SVGIG (reference sequence). V was cut by 1 base and J by 10 bases, with 11 bases left in between. CDR3 amino acids: CAWSGRRATIYF. CDR3 coding DNA: TGTGCCTGGAGTGGCAGAAGAGCGACCATATATTTT.

The table lists this clone with a few counts. The V and J genes are TRBV10-3 and TRBJ2-1, with 8 bases identical to TRBD2. The CDR3 runs to 14 residues. CDR1 is ENHRY, CDR2 SYGVKD, per germline. The J segment lost 8 bases and the V segment lost 6 bases, leaving 9 bases of the junction unmatched. The CDR3, as DNA: TGTGCCATCAGAGCGACTAGCGATAACGATGAGCAGTTCTTC. Translation gives CAIRATSDNDEQFF.

The V gene is TRBV19, the J gene TRBJ1-1; no clear D gene. Per the germline V gene, CDR1 is LNHDA and CDR2 is SQIVND (reference sequence). V lost 7 bases and J 2 bases, leaving 5 bases between the germline ends. The CDR3 has 11 residues. CDR3 DNA: TGTGCCAGTAACCGAAACACTGAAGCTTTCTTT. It yields the protein CASNRNTEAFF.

This clone has just a few counts. This chain uses TRBV6-1 with TRBJ2-7; D gene uncertain. CDR1 is MNHNS, CDR2 SASEGT, per germline. V gave up 7 bases and J gave up 0 bases, with 10 bases separating them. This CDR3 has 13 amino acids. CDR3 loop: CASNPTNSYEQYF. For the CDR3, the DNA is TGTGCCAGCAACCCGACAAACTCCTACGAGCAGTACTTC.

In this sample, this clone turned up a few times. This chain links TRBV6-6 with TRBJ2-7; TRBD2 is a possible D gene (5 bases). V gave up 5 bases and J gave up 1 base, with 9 bases separating them. The germline V gene has CDR1 MNHNY and CDR2 SVGAGI (reference sequence). The CDR3 is 13 amino acids. CDR3 protein: CASSTGNSYEQYF. The CDR3 region has the DNA TGTGCCAGCAGTACGGGGAATTCCTACGAGCAGTACTTC.

V is TRBV6-5 and J is TRBJ1-4; 7 positions match TRBD1. J lost 7 bases, V lost 5 bases, and 10 bases had no gene match. The CDR3 length is 15 residues. The germline V gene has CDR1 MNHEY and CDR2 SVGAGI. CDR3 sequence (DNA): TGTGCCAGCAGTGGTTCCAGGGGGAGAATTGAAAAACTGTTTTTT. Its protein product is CASSGSRGRIEKLFF.

The chain combines TRBV6-5 with TRBJ2-7, with a weak D call TRBD2 (5 bases). This CDR3 contains 12 residues. The ends were cut back, 6 bases at V and 3 bases at J, with 9 bases in the middle. Germline CDR1 is MNHEY and CDR2 is SVGAGI. The CDR3 sequence is CASSNGVYEQYF. The CDR3 region has the DNA TGTGCCAGCAGCAACGGGGTCTACGAGCAGTACTTC.

This clone was counted a few times. CDR3 region: CASRLQGAGTEAFF. The DNA for the CDR3 is TGTGCCAGCAGGTTGCAGGGTGCAGGAACTGAAGCTTTCTTT. The V gene is TRBV7-8, the J gene TRBJ1-1; TRBD1 is a possible D gene (5 bases). Trimming removed 6 bases from V and 5 bases from J, with 16 bases in between. Germline lookup yields CDR1 SGHVS and CDR2 FQNEAQ. CDR3 length: 14 residues.